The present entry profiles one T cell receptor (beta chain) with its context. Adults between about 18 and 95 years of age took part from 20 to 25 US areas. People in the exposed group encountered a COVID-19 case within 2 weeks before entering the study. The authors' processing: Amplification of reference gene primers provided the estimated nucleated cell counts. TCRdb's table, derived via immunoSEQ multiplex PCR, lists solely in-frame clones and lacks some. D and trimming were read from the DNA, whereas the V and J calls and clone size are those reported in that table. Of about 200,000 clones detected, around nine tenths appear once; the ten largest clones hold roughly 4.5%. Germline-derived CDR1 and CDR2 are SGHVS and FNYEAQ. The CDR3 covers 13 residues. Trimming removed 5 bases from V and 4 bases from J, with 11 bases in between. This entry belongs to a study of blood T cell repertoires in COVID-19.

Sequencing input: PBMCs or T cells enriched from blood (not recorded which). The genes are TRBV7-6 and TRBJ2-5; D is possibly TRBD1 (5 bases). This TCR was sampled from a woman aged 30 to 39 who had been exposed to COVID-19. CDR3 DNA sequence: TGTGCCAGCAGCGGCAGGGTTGGAGAGACCCAGTACTTC. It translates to CASSGRVGETQYF.